This T cell receptor (beta chain) was identified during a study of blood T cell repertoires in COVID-19. Study context: Sites in the United States, Italy and Spain provided acute and convalescent COVID-19 samples.

The V and J ends lost 7 bases and 9 bases respectively, with 19 bases between them. Germline CDR1 reads SGHVS; CDR2 reads FQNEAQ. The CDR3 extends over 14 amino acids. Authors' analysis steps: Amplification from reference gene primers served as the basis for estimated nucleated cell counts. The table came from immunoSEQ multiplex PCR; TCRdb's copy has only in-frame clones and leaves some out. V, J and clone size are those of that table, while D and trimming were read from the DNA. The sample holds roughly 150,000 clones, roughly nine tenths seen once. The specimen sequenced was peripheral blood. V gene TRBV7-8 combines with J gene TRBJ2-1; TRBD2 might be the D (7 bases). The TCR originated in a woman between 70 and 85 years old with acute or convalescent COVID-19. CDR3 protein: CASKGGGPTGEQFF. CDR3 nucleotides: TGTGCCAGCAAGGGGGGGGGCCCTACTGGTGAGCAGTTCTTC.